This T cell receptor (beta chain) was identified in a study of T cell responses to AZD1222 COVID-19 vaccine. Study information: Second doses at about 4 or about 12 weeks were pooled.

TCRdb's table, derived via immunoSEQ multiplex PCR, lists solely in-frame clones and lacks some. The sample consists of approximately 85,000 clones, 86% of them appearing once. The germline V and J ends were trimmed by 7 bases and 4 bases, with 13 bases remaining between them. The germline CDR1 and CDR2 sequences are SNHLY and FYNNEI. This CDR3 is 14 amino acids long. Points from the study as a whole: Close to half of all spike-specific TCRs reportedly target regions of the variants that are unmutated. Baseline seropositives among AZD1222 recipients totaled only 5 to 7. Across the whole spike, CD4 TCRs peaked at regions 160-218 and 743-854.

As regards this clone: Its target is unknown.

This receptor was identified in an adult in good health. The chain carries TRBV2 and TRBJ2-2; perhaps TRBD1 as D (6 bases). The sequences come from peripheral blood, collected on day 0 of AZD1222 vaccination. CDR3 in amino acids: CASNNRAGTGELFF. CDR3 sequence (DNA): TGTGCCAGCAACAACAGGGCGGGCACCGGGGAGCTGTTTTTT.